The T cell receptor beta chain under discussion was sequenced for a study of shared T cell receptors in the human thymus. This clone was detected once. Looked up from germline, CDR1 is MNHEY and CDR2 is SVGAGI. This CDR3 has 16 amino acids. V was trimmed by 2 bases and J by 3 bases, leaving 16 bases between them. The method was immunoSEQ multiplex PCR; TCRdb's version includes in-frame clones alone and lacks a portion of them. The table lists 550,000 to 800,000 clones, around 85% of them singletons. These records were also assigned to another study, of human thymus T cells.

The sequence derives from a girl younger than two with a congenital heart defect. Specimen: thymocytes. The chain recombines TRBV6-5 with TRBJ1-1, with a possible D match to TRBD1 (5 bases). CDR3 nucleotides: TGTGCCAGCAGTTACACCCCCGGGGGAGGGGACACTGAAGCTTTCTTT. Its translation: CASSYTPGGGDTEAFF.